The TCR beta chain described here comes from a study of blood T cell repertoires in COVID-19. Profiling relied on immunoSEQ multiplex PCR, and the TCRdb table lists in-frame clones only, not all of them. The sample has roughly 40,000 clones, around nine tenths seen once. Source material: peripheral blood. This clonotype was obtained from a human donor in a cohort sampled during active COVID-19.

The CDR3 nucleotides are TGCGCCAGCAGCTCCGGGGGGAGCACTGAAGCTTTCTTT. Residues: CASSSGGSTEAFF. The gene calls are TRBV5-1 and TRBJ1-1, with D possibly being TRBD1 (5 bases). Per germline, CDR1 SGHRS and CDR2 YFSETQ. Trimming left V 3 bases short and J 4 bases short, with 10 bases between. CDR3 length: 13 amino acids.